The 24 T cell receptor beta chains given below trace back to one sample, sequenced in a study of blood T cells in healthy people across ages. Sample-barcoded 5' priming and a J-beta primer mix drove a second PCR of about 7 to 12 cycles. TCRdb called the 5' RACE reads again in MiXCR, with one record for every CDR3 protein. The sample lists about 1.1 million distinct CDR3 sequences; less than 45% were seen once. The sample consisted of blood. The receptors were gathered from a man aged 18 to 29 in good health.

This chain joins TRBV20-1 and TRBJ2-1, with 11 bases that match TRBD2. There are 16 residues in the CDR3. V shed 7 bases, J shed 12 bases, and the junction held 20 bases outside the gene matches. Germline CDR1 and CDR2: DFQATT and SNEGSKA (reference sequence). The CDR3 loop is CSGAQIPGLAARGQFF. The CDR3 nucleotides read TGCAGTGGTGCCCAGATTCCGGGACTAGCGGCCCGGGGGCAGTTCTTC.

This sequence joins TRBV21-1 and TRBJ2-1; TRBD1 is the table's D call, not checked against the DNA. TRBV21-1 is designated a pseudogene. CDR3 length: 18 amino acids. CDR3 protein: CASSKAISRQGASDEQFF. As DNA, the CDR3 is TGTGCCAGCAGCAAAGCAATATCTAGACAGGGGGCTTCGGATGAGCAGTTCTTC.

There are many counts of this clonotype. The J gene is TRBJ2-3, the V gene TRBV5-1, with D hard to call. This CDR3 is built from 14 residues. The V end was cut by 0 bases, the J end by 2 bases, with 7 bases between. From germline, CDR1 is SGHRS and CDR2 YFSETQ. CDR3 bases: TGCGCCAGCAGCTTGGAGCCCGACACAGATACGCAGTATTTT. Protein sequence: CASSLEPDTDTQYF.

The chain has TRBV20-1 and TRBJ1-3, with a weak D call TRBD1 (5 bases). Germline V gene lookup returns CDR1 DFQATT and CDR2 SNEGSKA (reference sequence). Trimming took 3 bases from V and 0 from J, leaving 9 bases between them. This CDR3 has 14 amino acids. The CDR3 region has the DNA TGCAGTGCTAGGATGGGGGGCTCTGGAAACACCATATATTTT. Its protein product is CSARMGGSGNTIYF.

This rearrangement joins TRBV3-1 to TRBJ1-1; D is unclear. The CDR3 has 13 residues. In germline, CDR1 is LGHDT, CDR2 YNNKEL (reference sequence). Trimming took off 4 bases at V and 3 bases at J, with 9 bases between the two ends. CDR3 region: CASSPGFDTEAFF. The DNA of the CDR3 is TGTGCCAGCAGCCCGGGATTCGACACTGAAGCTTTCTTT. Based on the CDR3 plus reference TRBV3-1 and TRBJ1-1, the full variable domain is DTAVSQTPKYLVTQMGNDKSIKCEQNLGHDTMYWYKQDSKKFLKIMFSYNNKELIINETVPNRFSPKSPDKAHLNLHINSLELGDSAVYFCASSPGFDTEAFFGQGTRLTVV.

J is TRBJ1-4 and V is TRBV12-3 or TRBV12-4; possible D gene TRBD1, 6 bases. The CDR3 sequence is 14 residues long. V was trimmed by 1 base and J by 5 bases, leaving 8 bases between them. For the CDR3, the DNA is TGTGCCAGCAGTTTAGGGACAGACAATGAAAAACTGTTTTTT. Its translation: CASSLGTDNEKLFF.

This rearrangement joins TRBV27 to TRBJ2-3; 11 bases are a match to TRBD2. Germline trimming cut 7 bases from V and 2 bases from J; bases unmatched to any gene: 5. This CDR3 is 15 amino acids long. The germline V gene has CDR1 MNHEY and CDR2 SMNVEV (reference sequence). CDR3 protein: CASTVAGGTTDTQYF. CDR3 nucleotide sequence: TGTGCCAGCACCGTAGCGGGGGGGACCACAGATACGCAGTATTTT.

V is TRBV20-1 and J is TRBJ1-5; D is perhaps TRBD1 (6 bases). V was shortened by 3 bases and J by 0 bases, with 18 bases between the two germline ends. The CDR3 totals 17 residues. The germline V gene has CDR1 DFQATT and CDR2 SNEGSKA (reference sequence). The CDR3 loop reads CSASGALQGYSNQPQHF. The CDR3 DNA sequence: TGCAGTGCTAGTGGGGCCTTACAGGGATATAGCAATCAGCCCCAGCATTTT.

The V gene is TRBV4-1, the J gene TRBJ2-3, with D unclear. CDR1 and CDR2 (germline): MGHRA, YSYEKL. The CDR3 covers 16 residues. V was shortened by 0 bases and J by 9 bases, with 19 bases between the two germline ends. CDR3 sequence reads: CASSQDPAGQIRTQYF. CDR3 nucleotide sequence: TGCGCCAGCAGCCAAGATCCGGCCGGCCAGATACGCACGCAGTATTTT.

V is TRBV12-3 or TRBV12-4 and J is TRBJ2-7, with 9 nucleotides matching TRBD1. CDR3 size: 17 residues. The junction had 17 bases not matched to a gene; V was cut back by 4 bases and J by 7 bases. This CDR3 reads CASSSSLAGQGYNEQYF. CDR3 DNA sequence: TGTGCCAGCAGTTCGAGTCTTGCGGGACAGGGTTACAATGAGCAGTACTTC.

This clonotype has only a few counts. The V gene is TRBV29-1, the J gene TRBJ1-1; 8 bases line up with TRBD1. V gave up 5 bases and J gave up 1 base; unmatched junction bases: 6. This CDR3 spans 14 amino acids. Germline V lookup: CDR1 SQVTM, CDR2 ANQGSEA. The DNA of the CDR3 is TGCAGCGTTCACAGACAGGGGCAGAACACTGAAGCTTTCTTT. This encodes CSVHRQGQNTEAFF. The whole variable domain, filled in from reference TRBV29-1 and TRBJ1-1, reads SAVISQKPSRDICQRGTSLTIQCQVDSQVTMMFWYRQQPGQSLTLIATANQGSEATYESGFVIDKFPISRPNLTFSTLTVSNMSPEDSSIYLCSVHRQGQNTEAFFGQGTRLTVV.

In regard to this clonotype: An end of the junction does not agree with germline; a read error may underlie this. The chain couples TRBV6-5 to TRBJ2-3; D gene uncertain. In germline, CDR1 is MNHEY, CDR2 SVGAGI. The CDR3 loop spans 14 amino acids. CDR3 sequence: CAISYELSTDTQYF. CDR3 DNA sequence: TGTGCCATCAGTTACGAATTAAGCACAGATACGCAGTATTTT.

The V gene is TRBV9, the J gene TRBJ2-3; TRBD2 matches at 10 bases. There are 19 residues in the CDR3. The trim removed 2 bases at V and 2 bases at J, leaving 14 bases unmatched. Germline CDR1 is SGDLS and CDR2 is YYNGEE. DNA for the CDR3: TGTGCCAGCAGCGTGTCTCAGGGACCCGGGACTAGCGACACAGATACGCAGTATTTT. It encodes CASSVSQGPGTSDTDTQYF. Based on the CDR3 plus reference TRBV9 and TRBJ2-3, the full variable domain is DSGVTQTPKHLITATGQRVTLRCSPRSGDLSVYWYQQSLDQGLQFLIQYYNGEERAKGNILERFSAQQFPDLHSELNLSSLELGDSALYFCASSVSQGPGTSDTDTQYFGPGTRLTVL.

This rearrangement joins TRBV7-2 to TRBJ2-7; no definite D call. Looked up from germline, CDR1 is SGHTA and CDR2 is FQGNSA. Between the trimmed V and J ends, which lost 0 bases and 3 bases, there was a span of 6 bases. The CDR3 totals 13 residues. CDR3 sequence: CASSLASDYEQYF. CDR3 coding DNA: TGTGCCAGCAGCTTAGCCAGTGACTACGAGCAGTACTTC.

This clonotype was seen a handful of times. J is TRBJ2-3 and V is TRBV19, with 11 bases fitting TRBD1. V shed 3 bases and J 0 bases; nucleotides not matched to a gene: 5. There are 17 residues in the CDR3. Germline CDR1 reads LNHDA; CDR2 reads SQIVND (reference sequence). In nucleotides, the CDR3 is TGTGCCAGTAGTATCTCAGGGACAGGGGGAAGCACAGATACGCAGTATTTT. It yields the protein CASSISGTGGSTDTQYF.

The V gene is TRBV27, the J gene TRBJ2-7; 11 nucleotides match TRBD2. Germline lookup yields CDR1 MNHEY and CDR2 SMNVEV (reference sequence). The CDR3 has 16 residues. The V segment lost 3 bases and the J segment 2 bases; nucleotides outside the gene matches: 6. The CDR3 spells CASSFLLTSGAYEQYF. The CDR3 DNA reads TGTGCCAGCAGTTTCTTGTTGACTAGCGGGGCCTACGAGCAGTACTTC.

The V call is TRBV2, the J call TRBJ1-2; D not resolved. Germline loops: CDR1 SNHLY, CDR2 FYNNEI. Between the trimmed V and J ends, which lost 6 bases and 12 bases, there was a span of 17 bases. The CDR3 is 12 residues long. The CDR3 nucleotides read TGTGCCAGCAGAATAAGGGAGTATGGTCACACCTTC. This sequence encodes CASRIREYGHTF. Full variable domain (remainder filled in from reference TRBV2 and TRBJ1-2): EPEVTQTPSHQVTQMGQEVILRCVPISNHLYFYWYRQILGQKVEFLVSFYNNEISEKSEIFDDQFSVERPDGSNFTLKIRSTKLEDSAMYFCASRIREYGHTFGSGTRLTVV.

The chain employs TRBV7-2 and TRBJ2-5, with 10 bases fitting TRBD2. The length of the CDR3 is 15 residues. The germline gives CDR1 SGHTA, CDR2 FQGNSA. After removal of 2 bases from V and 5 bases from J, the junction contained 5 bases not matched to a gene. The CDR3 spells CASSLLAGDLETQYF. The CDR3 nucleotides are TGTGCCAGCAGCTTACTAGCGGGGGATTTGGAGACCCAGTACTTC.

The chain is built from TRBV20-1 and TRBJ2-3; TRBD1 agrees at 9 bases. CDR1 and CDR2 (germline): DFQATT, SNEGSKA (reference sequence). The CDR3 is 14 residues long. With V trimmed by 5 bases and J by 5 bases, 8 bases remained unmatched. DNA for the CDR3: TGCAGTGCTTCCAGGACAGGGGCTGGAGATACGCAGTATTTT. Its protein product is CSASRTGAGDTQYF.

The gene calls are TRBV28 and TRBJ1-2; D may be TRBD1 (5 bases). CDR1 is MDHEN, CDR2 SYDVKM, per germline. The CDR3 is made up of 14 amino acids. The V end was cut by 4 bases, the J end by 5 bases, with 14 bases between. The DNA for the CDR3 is TGTGCCAGCAGTTCCTCGGGACTTCGGTATGGCTACACCTTC. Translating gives CASSSSGLRYGYTF.

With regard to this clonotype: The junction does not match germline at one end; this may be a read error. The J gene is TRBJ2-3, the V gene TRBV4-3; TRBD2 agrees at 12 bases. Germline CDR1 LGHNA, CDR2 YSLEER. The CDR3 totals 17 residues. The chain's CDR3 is CTSSQDPSGGVTDTQYF. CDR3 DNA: TGCACCAGCAGCCAAGATCCTAGCGGGGGGGTCACAGATACGCAGTATTTT.

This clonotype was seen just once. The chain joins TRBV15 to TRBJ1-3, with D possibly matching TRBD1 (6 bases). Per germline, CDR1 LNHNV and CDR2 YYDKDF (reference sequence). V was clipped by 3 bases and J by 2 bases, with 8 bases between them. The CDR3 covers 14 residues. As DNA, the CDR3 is TGTGCCACCAGCAGGACAGGCGCTGGAAACACCATATATTTT. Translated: CATSRTGAGNTIYF.

In DNA form, the CDR3 reads TGTGCCAGCAGTGTCTGGGGACAAGAGACCCAGTTCTTC. It encodes CASSVWGQETQFF. The chain employs TRBV12-3 or TRBV12-4 and TRBJ2-5; tentative D call: TRBD1 (6 bases). The J call could be wrong; TRBJ2-1 is a better fit for the DNA end. This CDR3 is 13 amino acids long.

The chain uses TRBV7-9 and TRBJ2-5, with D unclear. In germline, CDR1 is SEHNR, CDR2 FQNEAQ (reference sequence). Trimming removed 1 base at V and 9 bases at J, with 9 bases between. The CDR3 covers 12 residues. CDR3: CASSLEAVAQYF. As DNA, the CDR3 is TGTGCCAGCAGCTTAGAGGCAGTGGCCCAGTACTTC.